Below are 17 T cell receptor beta chains sequenced from a single sample in a study of blood T cells in healthy people across ages. The second PCR ran about 6 to 11 cycles with a sample-barcoded 5' primer and J-beta primers. MiXCR was run by TCRdb on the 5' RACE reads, yielding one entry per CDR3 protein. This table holds approximately 1.5 million distinct CDR3 sequences, 30% to 40% found once. Sequencing used blood. The receptor source for this set is a woman aged 25 to 39 in good health.

The rearrangement links TRBV25-1 to TRBJ2-3; 10 bases are a match to TRBD2. The CDR3 is made up of 14 amino acids. Germline V gene sequence: CDR1 MGHDK, CDR2 SYGVNS. Trimming removed 7 bases from V and 5 bases from J; junction bases left unmatched: 6. CDR3 sequence reads: CASTSGSSIDTQYF. As DNA, the CDR3 is TGTGCCAGCACTAGCGGGAGTAGTATAGATACGCAGTATTTT.

The rearrangement joins TRBV6-2 or TRBV6-3 to TRBJ1-5; no definite D call. CDR1 is MNHEY, CDR2 SVGEGT, per germline. V was cut by 5 bases and J by 9 bases, with 17 bases left in between. This CDR3 is built from 14 residues. Here the CDR3 reads CASSPGPNGLPQHF. CDR3 in DNA: TGTGCCAGCAGTCCTGGACCTAACGGCTTGCCCCAGCATTTT.

The gene calls are TRBV30 and TRBJ2-7; D uncertain. CDR1 is GTSNPN and CDR2 is SVGIG in the germline V gene (reference sequence). V lost 1 base to trimming and J lost 6 bases, with 10 bases between them. The CDR3 has 12 amino acids. Here the CDR3 DNA reads TGTGCCTGGAGTGCACATGGGCTCGAGCAGTACTTC. Its translation: CAWSAHGLEQYF. Full variable domain (rest looked up from reference TRBV30 and TRBJ2-7): SQTIHQWPATLVQPVGSPLSLECTVEGTSNPNLYWYRQAAGRGLQLLFYSVGIGQISSEVPQNLSASRPQDRQFILSSKKLLLSDSGFYLCAWSAHGLEQYFGPGTRLTVT.

This clonotype was observed at least ten times. V is TRBV29-1 and J is TRBJ2-7; TRBD1 agrees at 11 bases. The J segment lost 4 bases and the V segment lost 6 bases, leaving 8 bases of the junction unmatched. Germline V lookup: CDR1 SQVTM, CDR2 ANQGSEA. The length of the CDR3 is 14 residues. The CDR3 protein is CSVVPGQGGYEQYF. In DNA, the CDR3 is TGCAGCGTAGTCCCGGGACAGGGGGGTTACGAGCAGTACTTC.

This clonotype was counted a few times. The rearrangement uses TRBV20-1 and TRBJ2-7; 11 bases line up with TRBD2. Per germline, CDR1 DFQATT and CDR2 SNEGSKA (reference sequence). The CDR3 loop spans 13 amino acids. J gave up 6 bases and V 5 bases, and 6 bases lay outside the gene matches. The CDR3: CSAELAGAGEQYF. In nucleotides, the CDR3 is TGCAGTGCTGAACTAGCGGGAGCGGGCGAGCAGTACTTC.

This clonotype has a handful of counts. The chain carries TRBV7-8 and TRBJ2-1, with D perhaps being TRBD1 or TRBD2 (5 bases each). V lost 4 bases to trimming and J lost 9 bases, with 16 bases between them. This CDR3 comprises 14 residues. Per the germline V gene, CDR1 is SGHVS and CDR2 is FQNEAQ. The CDR3 bases are TGTGCCAGCAGCTACCGGGACCGACTATCTGAGCAGTTCTTC. It translates to CASSYRDRLSEQFF. The full variable domain, its missing parts supplied by reference TRBV7-8 and TRBJ2-1, is GAGVSQSPRYKVAKRGQDVALRCDPISGHVSLFWYQQALGQGPEFLTYFQNEAQLDKSGLPSDRFFAERPEGSVSTLKIQRTQQEDSAVYLCASSYRDRLSEQFFGPGTRLTVL.

This CDR3 reads CASSYRGTPVDEQYF. Here the CDR3 DNA reads TGTGCCAGCAGTTACCGGGGGACCCCTGTCGACGAGCAGTACTTC. The chain links TRBV6-5 to TRBJ2-7, with a weak D call TRBD2 (6 bases). The V gene's germline CDR1 is MNHEY and CDR2 SVGAGI. This CDR3 spans 15 amino acids. Trimming cost V 2 bases and J 5 bases, with 16 bases left between them.

This clonotype was counted only a few times. The chain combines TRBV29-1 with TRBJ1-5; D gene ambiguous. V was cut by 4 bases and J by 2 bases, with 12 bases left in between. The CDR3 length is 14 residues. CDR1 and CDR2 (germline): SQVTM, ANQGSEA. The CDR3 loop reads CSVVIPGGNQPQHF. CDR3 bases: TGCAGCGTTGTTATCCCAGGCGGCAATCAGCCCCAGCATTTT.

Many counts were recorded for this clonotype. One end of the junction does not line up with germline, which may come from a read error. This chain links TRBV7-2 with TRBJ2-7, with D possibly being TRBD1 (6 bases). Germline V CDR1 and CDR2: SGHTA, FQGNSA. The CDR3 contains 15 residues. This chain's CDR3 is CASSLEPGQTYVQYF. CDR3 DNA: TGTGCCAGCAGCTTAGAGCCTGGACAGACCTACGTGCAGTACTTC.

This clonotype occurred a few times. The V call is TRBV28, the J call TRBJ1-2; TRBD1 is a possible D gene (6 bases). Per germline, CDR1 MDHEN and CDR2 SYDVKM. V was shortened by 5 bases and J by 5 bases, with 12 bases between the two germline ends. This CDR3 contains 13 residues. CDR3 in amino acids: CASSEQGSYGYTF. In DNA form, the CDR3 reads TGTGCCAGCAGTGAGCAGGGGTCATATGGCTACACCTTC.

This chain uses TRBV7-2 with TRBJ2-7; tentative D call: TRBD2 (6 bases). The V and J ends lost 5 bases and 0 bases respectively, with 23 bases between them. Germline-derived CDR1 and CDR2 are SGHTA and FQGNSA. CDR3 size: 18 residues. The CDR3 is CASSRPPNGSFPSYEQYF. The CDR3 DNA sequence: TGTGCCAGCAGCCGCCCTCCTAACGGGAGTTTTCCCTCCTACGAGCAGTACTTC. The entire variable domain, with the rest obtained from reference TRBV7-2 and TRBJ2-7, is as follows: GAGVSQSPSNKVTEKGKDVELRCDPISGHTALYWYRQSLGQGLEFLIYFQGNSAPDKSGLPSDRFSAERTGGSVSTLTIQRTQQEDSAVYLCASSRPPNGSFPSYEQYFGPGTRLTVT.

This clonotype was seen repeatedly, ten times or more. The V call is TRBV29-1, the J call TRBJ2-1, with TRBD2 matching over 7 bases. Per the germline V gene, CDR1 is SQVTM and CDR2 is ANQGSEA. The length of the CDR3 is 12 residues. The trim removed 3 bases at V and 9 bases at J, leaving 5 bases unmatched. In DNA form, the CDR3 reads TGCAGCGTTGATTGGCGGGGGAGTGAGCAGTTCTTC. Its translation: CSVDWRGSEQFF.

The rearrangement joins TRBV4-1 to TRBJ1-2, with 10 bases matching TRBD1. Germline CDR1 reads MGHRA; CDR2 reads YSYEKL. Trimming removed 3 bases from V and 3 bases from J; junction bases left unmatched: 7. The CDR3 has 16 amino acids. The CDR3: CASSHPRQGAYYGYTF. Here the CDR3 DNA reads TGCGCCAGCAGCCATCCGAGACAGGGGGCCTACTATGGCTACACCTTC.

This chain joins TRBV6-1 and TRBJ1-4; D is unclear. The CDR3 loop spans 19 amino acids. Per the germline V gene, CDR1 is MNHNS and CDR2 is SASEGT. Trimming took off 2 bases at V and 0 bases at J, with 19 bases between the two ends. CDR3 nucleotides: TGTGCCAGCAGTGAAAGGGTCGGAAATCAAATTGCAACTAATGAAAAACTGTTTTTT. Protein sequence: CASSERVGNQIATNEKLFF.

This chain connects TRBV9 to TRBJ2-1, with D possibly being TRBD2 (6 bases). The CDR3 loop spans 13 amino acids. The ends were cut back, 0 bases at V and 8 bases at J, with 9 bases in the middle. The germline V gene encodes CDR1 SGDLS and CDR2 YYNGEE. CDR3 coding DNA: TGTGCCAGCAGCGTAGGACTAGGAGATGAGCAGTTCTTC. It specifies CASSVGLGDEQFF.

With respect to this clonotype: One end of the junction varies from germline; a read error may be responsible. The gene calls are TRBV6-5 and TRBJ2-5; no reliable D call. There are 14 residues in the CDR3. CDR1 and CDR2 from the germline V gene are MNHEY and SVGAGI. Written as DNA, the CDR3 is TGTGCCGGCAGTTACTCTCAGGATCGCGAGACCCAGTACTTC. It translates to CAGSYSQDRETQYF.

For this clonotype: This CDR3 fails to terminate in the conserved phenylalanine or tryptophan, so it likely reflects a read error. The chain carries TRBV28 and TRBJ2-7, with TRBD2 matching 11 bases. Germline V lookup: CDR1 MDHEN, CDR2 SYDVKM. Germline trimming cut 6 bases from V and 1 base from J; bases unmatched to any gene: 2. The CDR3 sequence is 14 residues long. The CDR3 nucleotides are TGTGCCAGCAGGAGACTAGCGGGATCCTACGAGCAGTACTGC. This gives the protein CASRRLAGSYEQYC.